This TCR beta chain was retrieved from a study of blood T cell repertoires in COVID-19. Trimming cost V 8 bases and J 2 bases, with 6 bases left between them. Germline V gene lookup returns CDR1 SGHTA and CDR2 FQGTGA. The CDR3 length is 12 residues. Assay used: immunoSEQ multiplex PCR; TCRdb lists only in-frame clones, some missing. The sample has 120,000 to 150,000 clones, around 85% seen once. Sequencing used peripheral blood. The gene calls are TRBV7-3 and TRBJ2-2; D not certain. This TCR derives from a man aged 50 to 59 with acute or convalescent COVID-19. The CDR3 bases are TGTGCCAGCGGAGAAAACACCGGGGAGCTGTTTTTT. It encodes CASGENTGELFF. The variable domain in full, completed from reference TRBV7-3 and TRBJ2-2, reads GAGVSQTPSNKVTEKGKYVELRCDPISGHTALYWYRQSLGQGPEFLIYFQGTGAADDSGLPNDRFFAVRPEGSVSTLKIQRTERGDSAVYLCASGENTGELFFGEGSRLTVL.